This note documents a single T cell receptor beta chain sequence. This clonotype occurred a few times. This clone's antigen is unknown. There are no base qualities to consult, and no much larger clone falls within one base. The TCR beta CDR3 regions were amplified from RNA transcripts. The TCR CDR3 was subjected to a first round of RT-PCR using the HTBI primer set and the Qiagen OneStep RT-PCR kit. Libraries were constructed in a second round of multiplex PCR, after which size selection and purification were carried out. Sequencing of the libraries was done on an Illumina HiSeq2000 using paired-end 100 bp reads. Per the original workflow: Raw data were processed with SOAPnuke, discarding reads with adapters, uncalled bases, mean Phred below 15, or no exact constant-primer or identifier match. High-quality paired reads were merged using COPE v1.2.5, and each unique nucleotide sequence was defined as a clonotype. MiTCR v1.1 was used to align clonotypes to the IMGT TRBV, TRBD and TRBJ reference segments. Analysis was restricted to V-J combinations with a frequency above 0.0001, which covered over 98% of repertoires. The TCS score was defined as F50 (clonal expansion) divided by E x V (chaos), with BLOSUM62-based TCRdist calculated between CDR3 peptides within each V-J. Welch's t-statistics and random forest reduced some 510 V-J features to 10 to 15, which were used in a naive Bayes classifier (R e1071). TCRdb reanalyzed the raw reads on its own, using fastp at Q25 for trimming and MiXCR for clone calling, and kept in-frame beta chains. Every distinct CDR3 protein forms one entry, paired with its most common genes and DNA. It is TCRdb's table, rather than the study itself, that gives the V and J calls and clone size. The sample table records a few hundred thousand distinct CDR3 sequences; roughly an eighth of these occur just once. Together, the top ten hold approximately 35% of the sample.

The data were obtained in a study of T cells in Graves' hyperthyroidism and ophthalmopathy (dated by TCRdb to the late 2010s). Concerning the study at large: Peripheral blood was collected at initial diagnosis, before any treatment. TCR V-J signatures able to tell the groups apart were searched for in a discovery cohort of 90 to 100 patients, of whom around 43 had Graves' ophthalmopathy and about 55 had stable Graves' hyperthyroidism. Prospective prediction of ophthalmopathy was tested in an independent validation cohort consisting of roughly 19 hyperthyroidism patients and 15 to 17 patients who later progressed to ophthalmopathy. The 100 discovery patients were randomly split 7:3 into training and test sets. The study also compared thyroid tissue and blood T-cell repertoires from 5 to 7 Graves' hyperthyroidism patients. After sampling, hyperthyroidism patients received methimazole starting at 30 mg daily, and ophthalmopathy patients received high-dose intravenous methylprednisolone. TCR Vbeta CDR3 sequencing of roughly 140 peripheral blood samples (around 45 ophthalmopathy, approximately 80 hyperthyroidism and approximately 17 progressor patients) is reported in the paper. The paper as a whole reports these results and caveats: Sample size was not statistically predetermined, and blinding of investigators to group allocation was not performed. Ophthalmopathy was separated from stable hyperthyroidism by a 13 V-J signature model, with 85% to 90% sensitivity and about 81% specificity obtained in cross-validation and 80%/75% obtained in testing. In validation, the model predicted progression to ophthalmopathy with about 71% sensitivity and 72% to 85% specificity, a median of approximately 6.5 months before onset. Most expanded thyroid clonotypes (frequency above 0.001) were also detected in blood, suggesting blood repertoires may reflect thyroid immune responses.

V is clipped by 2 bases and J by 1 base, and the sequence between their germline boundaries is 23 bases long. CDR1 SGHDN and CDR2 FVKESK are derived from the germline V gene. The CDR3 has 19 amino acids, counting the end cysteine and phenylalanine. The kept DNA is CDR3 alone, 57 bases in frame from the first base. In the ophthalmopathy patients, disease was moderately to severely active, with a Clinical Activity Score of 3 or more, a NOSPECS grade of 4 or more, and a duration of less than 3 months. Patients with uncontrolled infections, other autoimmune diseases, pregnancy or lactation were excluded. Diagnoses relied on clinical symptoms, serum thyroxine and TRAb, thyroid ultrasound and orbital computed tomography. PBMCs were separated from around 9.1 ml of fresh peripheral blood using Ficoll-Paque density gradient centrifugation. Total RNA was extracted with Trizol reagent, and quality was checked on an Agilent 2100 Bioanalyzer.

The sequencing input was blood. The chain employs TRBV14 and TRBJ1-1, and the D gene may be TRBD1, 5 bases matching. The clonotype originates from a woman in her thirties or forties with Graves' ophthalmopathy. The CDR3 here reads CASSQPPGQGRTSNTEAFF. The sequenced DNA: TGTGCCAGCAGCCAACCCCCTGGCCAGGGTCGGACGTCGAACACTGAAGCTTTCTTT.